These T cell receptor beta chains were read from a single sample in a study of T cells expressing NK-cell markers. TCRdb reprocessed the 5' RACE reads and keeps a single row for each CDR3 protein, giving no DNA. This sample's table has some 440,000 distinct CDR3 sequences. Sequenced input: blood T cells: a sorted CD56 or NKG2C T cell subset, CD4+ or CD8+ T cells, or bulk PBMC T cells (not recorded which). Receptors originate from a woman in her fifties or sixties in good health. Each CDR3 is given with its conserved first and last residue.

V	J	CDR3
TRBV18	TRBJ1-5	CASSAQANQPQHF
TRBV6-5	TRBJ2-7	CASRGRDRSYEQYF
TRBV29-1	TRBJ2-7	CSVEQGRGGEQYF
TRBV6-6	TRBJ2-1	CASSYARGLPNEQFF
TRBV4-2	TRBJ2-7	CASSLGLESSYEQYF
TRBV12-3/TRBV12-4	TRBJ2-5	CASSLGVVKETQYF
TRBV7-2	TRBJ2-4	CASSSSVWEDIQYF
TRBV20-1	TRBJ1-4	CSASGTDRGDEKLFF
TRBV29-1	TRBJ2-1	CSVGGGDSQFF
TRBV6-2/TRBV6-3	TRBJ1-1	CASRRQGEFSEAFF
TRBV4-2	TRBJ1-4	CASSQDPGAANEKLFF
TRBV20-1	TRBJ1-2	CSARGGLRESYGYTF
TRBV3-1	TRBJ2-2	CASSRYSNTGELFF
TRBV10-3	TRBJ1-3	CATRRGSSGNTIYF
TRBV10-3	TRBJ2-2	CAISEWRGSTGELFF
TRBV27	TRBJ2-5	CASSIVAGGGQETQYF
TRBV5-1	TRBJ2-7	CASSRLRDFSYEQYF
TRBV15	TRBJ2-3	CATSREERGSTDTQYF
TRBV12-3/TRBV12-4	TRBJ1-1	CASSLRQLSNEAFF
TRBV29-1	TRBJ1-1	CSHLDRNTEAFF
TRBV10-2	TRBJ2-1	CATLLTNNEQFF
TRBV29-1	TRBJ2-5	CSAVRGETQYF
TRBV12-3/TRBV12-4	TRBJ2-2	CASSLAGQGTGELFF
TRBV4-1	TRBJ2-7	CASSQSSGRTIYEQYF
TRBV20-1	TRBJ1-5	CSARSGTGGEQPQHF
TRBV9	TRBJ2-7	CASSVAGTGYVEQYF
TRBV24-1	TRBJ2-7	CATSRTGGSYEQYF
TRBV5-4	TRBJ2-5	CASSLGTTQYF
TRBV28	TRBJ2-1	CASSSAGDEQFF
TRBV29-1	TRBJ2-5	CSVGGLEETQYF
TRBV6-5	TRBJ2-3	CASSPNELAGVGDTQYF
TRBV5-1	TRBJ1-2	CASRTPAGGAGYTF
TRBV10-2	TRBJ2-1	CASSVGTSGMGKRNEQFF
TRBV24-1	TRBJ2-1	CATAPGRYNEQFF
TRBV11-2	TRBJ2-1	CASSLGQGGPPGQFF
TRBV30	TRBJ2-2	CAWSREGAGELFF